What follows describes a single TCR beta chain. This clone's antigen is unknown. No base quality information exists; no much larger clone differs at one position. This sample's time point label indicates: baseline before first vaccination. The vaccinee samples were drawn from two UK trials, COV001 and COV002, one of which was a single-blind randomized controlled phase 2/3 trial testing AZD1222 (ChAdOx1 nCoV-19) in healthy adults. For TCRbeta chain sequencing, PBMC samples from trial participants were taken at day 0 and at day 28 after the second dose. The CDR3 regions of human TCRbeta chains were subjected to immunosequencing. As for how the authors treated the data: TCRs in the repertoires were matched against a reference library of SARS-CoV-2-specific TCRs that had been generated with the MIRA antigen-specificity platform. Breadth was defined as the fraction of unique TCRs that were SARS-CoV-2-associated, and depth was defined as the fraction of total T cells that were SARS-CoV-2-associated. Each spike-specific TCR was assigned to its reactive spike region and to a CD4 or CD8 class using the MIRA data. Log10-transformed breadth and depth values were compared by one-way ANOVA with Sidak's multiple comparisons tests. The clones in this table, taken by TCRdb from immuneACCESS, are in-frame only. Not every clone is retained; where verified, under half of the shortfall comes from an unresolved V gene, and the cause of the rest is unknown. V, J and clone size derive from that table, while D and trimming were established from the DNA sequence. Across this sample there are roughly 130,000 clones, with 88% seen only once. The top ten clones comprise approximately 7% of the sample.

The data originate from a study of T cell responses to AZD1222 COVID-19 vaccine (dated by TCRdb to the early 2020s). For the study in its entirety: AZD1222 recipients whose second dose came at about 4 weeks and those whose second dose came at about 12 weeks were combined into one group, since spike-specific TCR depth and breadth did not differ between the two schedules. A total of 233 trial participants underwent TCR sequencing, of whom about 210 had received two doses of AZD1222 and around 25 had received two doses of the MenACWY control vaccine. Trial participants were enrolled by age into subgroups of 18-55, 56-69 and 70-plus years, and about 150, 27 and 61 TCR-sequenced participants, respectively, were included in these subgroups. The research as a whole found: The whole spike protein was spanned by vaccine-associated CD4 TCRs, and dominant responses were seen in regions 160-218 and 743-854. Nearly half of unique spike-specific TCRs reportedly recognized epitopes outside regions mutated in the B.1.351 and B.1.1.7 variants. Participants were mostly white British, with more females than males. The authors suggested clonal diversity may have been underestimated. Spike-specific TCR breadth and depth rose significantly after two AZD1222 doses compared with day 0 and with MenACWY recipients. In the small 56-69-year group, the increase in depth fell short of significance, most likely because of low power. No day 14 peak-response samples were available, so repertoires were characterized only after the peak T cell response. Only 5 to 7 AZD1222 recipients were SARS-CoV-2 seropositive at baseline, limiting conclusions about previously exposed vaccinees.

The sequence came from an adult in good health. The sample here was peripheral blood, taken on day 0 of AZD1222 vaccination.

The bases read TGCGCCAGCAGCCAAGTCTCCACAGATACGCAGTATTTT. This is translated as CASSQVSTDTQYF. The chain is encoded by TRBV4-1 joined to TRBJ2-3; the D segment cannot be called with confidence. V is cut by 1 base and J by 2 bases, and the space between the germline ends is 4 bases. The CDR3 starts with the cysteine, ends with the phenylalanine, and has 13 residues. The retained sequence is limited to the CDR3, 39 bases, with the frame set at the first base. The germline V gene sets CDR1 to MGHRA and CDR2 to YSYEKL.